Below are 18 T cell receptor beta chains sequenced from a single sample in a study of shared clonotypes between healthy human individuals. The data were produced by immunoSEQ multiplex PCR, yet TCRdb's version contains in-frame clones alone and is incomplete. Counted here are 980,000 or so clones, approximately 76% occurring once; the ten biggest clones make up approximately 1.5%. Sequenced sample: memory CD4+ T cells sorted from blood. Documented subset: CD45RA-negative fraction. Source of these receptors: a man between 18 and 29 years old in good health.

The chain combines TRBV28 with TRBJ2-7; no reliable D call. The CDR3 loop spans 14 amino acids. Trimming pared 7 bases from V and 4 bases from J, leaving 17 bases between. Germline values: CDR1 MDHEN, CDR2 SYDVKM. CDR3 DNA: TGTGCCAGCACCCGGCGGCTAGTTTATTACGAGCAGTACTTC. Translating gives CASTRRLVYYEQYF.

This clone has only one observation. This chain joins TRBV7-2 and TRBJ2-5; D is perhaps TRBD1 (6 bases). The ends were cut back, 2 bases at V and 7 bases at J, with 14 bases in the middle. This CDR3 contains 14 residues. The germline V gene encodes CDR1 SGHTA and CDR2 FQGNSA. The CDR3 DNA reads TGTGCCAGCAGCTTAAACCGGGAACAGGGGACCCAGTACTTC. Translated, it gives CASSLNREQGTQYF.

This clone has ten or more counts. CDR3: CASSQDQASGSDTQYF. The CDR3, as DNA: TGCGCCAGCAGCCAAGATCAGGCTAGCGGCAGCGATACGCAGTATTTT. This chain uses TRBV4-3 with TRBJ2-3; 7 bases match TRBD2. The germline V gene encodes CDR1 LGHNA and CDR2 YSLEER. The CDR3 totals 16 residues. The V and J ends lost 0 bases and 6 bases, in that order; junction bases with no gene match: 9.

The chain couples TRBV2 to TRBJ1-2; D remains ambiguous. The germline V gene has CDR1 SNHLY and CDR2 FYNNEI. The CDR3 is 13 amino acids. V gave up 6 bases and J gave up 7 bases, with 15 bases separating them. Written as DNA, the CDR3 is TGTGCCAGCAGAGAGGTGTCAGGAGGTGGCTACACCTTC. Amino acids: CASREVSGGGYTF.

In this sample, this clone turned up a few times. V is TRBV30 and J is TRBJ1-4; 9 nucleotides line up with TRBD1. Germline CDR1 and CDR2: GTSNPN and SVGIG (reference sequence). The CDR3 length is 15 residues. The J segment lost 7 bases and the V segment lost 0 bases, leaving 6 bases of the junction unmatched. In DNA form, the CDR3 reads TGTGCCTGGAGTGTACCCGGGACAGGGCGTGAAAAACTGTTTTTT. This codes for CAWSVPGTGREKLFF.

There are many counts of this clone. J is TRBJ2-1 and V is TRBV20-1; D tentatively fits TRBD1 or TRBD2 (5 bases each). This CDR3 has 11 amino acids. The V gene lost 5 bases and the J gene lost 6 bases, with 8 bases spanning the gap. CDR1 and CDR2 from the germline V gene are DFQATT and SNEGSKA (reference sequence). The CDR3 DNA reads TGCAGTGCTGGGACCTTCAATGAGCAGTTCTTC. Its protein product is CSAGTFNEQFF.

DNA of the CDR3: TGTGCCAGCAGTGAGGACAGGGCCGGGGAGCTGTTTTTT. Translated: CASSEDRAGELFF. The genes are TRBV6-1 and TRBJ2-2, with 8 bases matching TRBD1. This CDR3 has 13 amino acids. Germline V gene lookup returns CDR1 MNHNS and CDR2 SASEGT. The junction had 0 bases not matched to a gene; V was cut back by 3 bases and J by 6 bases.

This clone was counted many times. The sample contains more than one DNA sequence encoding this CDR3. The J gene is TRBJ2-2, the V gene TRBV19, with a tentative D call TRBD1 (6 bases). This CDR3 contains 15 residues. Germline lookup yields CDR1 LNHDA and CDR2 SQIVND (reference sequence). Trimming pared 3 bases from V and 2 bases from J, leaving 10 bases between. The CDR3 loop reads CASSIGGYNTGELFF. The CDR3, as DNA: TGTGCCAGTAGTATTGGGGGCTATAACACCGGGGAGCTGTTTTTT. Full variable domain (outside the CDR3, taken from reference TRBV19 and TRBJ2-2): DGGITQSPKYLFRKEGQNVTLSCEQNLNHDAMYWYRQDPGQGLRLIYYSQIVNDFQKGDIAEGYSVSREKKESFPLTVTSAQKNPTAFYLCASSIGGYNTGELFFGEGSRLTVL.

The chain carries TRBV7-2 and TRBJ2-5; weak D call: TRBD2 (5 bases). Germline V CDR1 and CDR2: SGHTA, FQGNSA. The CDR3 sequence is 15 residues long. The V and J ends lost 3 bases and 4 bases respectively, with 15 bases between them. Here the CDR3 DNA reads TGTGCCAGCAGCTTCATACCTGTGGGAGCAGAGACCCAGTACTTC. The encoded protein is CASSFIPVGAETQYF.

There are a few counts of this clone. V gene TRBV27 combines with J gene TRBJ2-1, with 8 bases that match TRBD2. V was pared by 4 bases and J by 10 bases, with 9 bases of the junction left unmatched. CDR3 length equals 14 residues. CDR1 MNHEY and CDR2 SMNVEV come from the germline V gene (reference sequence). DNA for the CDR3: TGTGCCAGCAGTTGGGGACTAGGGAGAAGCGAGCAGTTCTTC. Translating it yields CASSWGLGRSEQFF.

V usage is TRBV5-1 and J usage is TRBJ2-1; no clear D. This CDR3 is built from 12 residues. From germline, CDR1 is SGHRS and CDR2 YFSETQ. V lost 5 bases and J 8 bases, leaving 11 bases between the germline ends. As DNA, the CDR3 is TGCGCCAGCAGAGGACCCGGCGATGAGCAGTTCTTC. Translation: CASRGPGDEQFF.

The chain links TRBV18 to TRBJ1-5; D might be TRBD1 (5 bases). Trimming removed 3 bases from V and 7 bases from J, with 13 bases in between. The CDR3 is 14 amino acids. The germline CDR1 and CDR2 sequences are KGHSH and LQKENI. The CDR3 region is CASSPAQGGQPQHF. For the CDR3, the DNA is TGTGCCAGCTCACCGGCGCAGGGAGGGCAGCCCCAGCATTTT.

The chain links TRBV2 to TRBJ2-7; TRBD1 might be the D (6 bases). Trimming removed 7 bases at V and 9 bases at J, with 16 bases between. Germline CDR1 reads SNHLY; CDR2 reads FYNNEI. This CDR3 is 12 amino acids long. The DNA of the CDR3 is TGTGCCAGCAATCTCCTACAGGGCGCGCAGTACTTC. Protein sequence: CASNLLQGAQYF. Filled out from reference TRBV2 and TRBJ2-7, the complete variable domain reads EPEVTQTPSHQVTQMGQEVILRCVPISNHLYFYWYRQILGQKVEFLVSFYNNEISEKSEIFDDQFSVERPDGSNFTLKIRSTKLEDSAMYFCASNLLQGAQYFGPGTRLTVT.

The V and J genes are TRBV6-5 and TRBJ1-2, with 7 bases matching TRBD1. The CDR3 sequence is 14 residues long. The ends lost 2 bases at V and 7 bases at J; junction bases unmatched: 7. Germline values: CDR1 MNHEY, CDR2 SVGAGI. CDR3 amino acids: CASSYGTAQRGYTF. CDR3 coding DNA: TGTGCCAGCAGTTACGGGACAGCTCAGCGTGGCTACACCTTC.

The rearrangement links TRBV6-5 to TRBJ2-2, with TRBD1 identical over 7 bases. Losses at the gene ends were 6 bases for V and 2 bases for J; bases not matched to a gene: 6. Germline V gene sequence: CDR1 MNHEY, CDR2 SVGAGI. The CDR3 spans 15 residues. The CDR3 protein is CASRKDRLNTGELFF. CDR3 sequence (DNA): TGTGCCAGCAGGAAGGACAGGTTAAACACCGGGGAGCTGTTTTTT.

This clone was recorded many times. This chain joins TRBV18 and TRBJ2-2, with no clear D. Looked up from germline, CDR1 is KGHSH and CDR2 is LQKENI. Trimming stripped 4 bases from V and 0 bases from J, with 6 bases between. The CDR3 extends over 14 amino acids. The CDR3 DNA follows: TGTGCCAGCTCACGGGTTACGAACACCGGGGAGCTGTTTTTT. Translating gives CASSRVTNTGELFF.

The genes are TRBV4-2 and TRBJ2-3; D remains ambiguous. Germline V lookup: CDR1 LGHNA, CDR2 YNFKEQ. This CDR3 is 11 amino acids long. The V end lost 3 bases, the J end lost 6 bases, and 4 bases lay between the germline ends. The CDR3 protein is CASSHSDTQYF. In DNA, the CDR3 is TGTGCCAGCAGCCACTCCGATACGCAGTATTTT.

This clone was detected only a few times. The CDR3 DNA reads as TGCGCCAGCAGCCAAGATCCCCCCAGGACAGTCAATCCCTACGAGCAGTACTTC. Its translation: CASSQDPPRTVNPYEQYF. The chain couples TRBV4-1 to TRBJ2-7, with D maybe TRBD1 (6 bases). V was clipped by 0 bases and J by 2 bases, with 20 bases between them. The CDR3 spans 18 residues. Germline V gene data show CDR1 as MGHRA and CDR2 as YSYEKL.